What follows are 7 T cell receptor beta chains derived from one specimen sequenced in a study of blood T cell repertoires in COVID-19. Method: immunoSEQ multiplex PCR; TCRdb's copy keeps in-frame clones and lacks some. The profile shows roughly 250,000 clones, around 82% of them singletons. The sequencing input was peripheral blood. The receptors derive from a woman aged 80 or over with active or convalescent COVID-19.

J is TRBJ2-2 and V is TRBV5-8; 11 bases fit TRBD2. Unmatched junction bases numbered 15, after V lost 7 bases and J lost 4 bases. There are 18 residues in the CDR3. Germline V gives CDR1 SGHTS, CDR2 YDEGEE. CDR3 loop: CASHLPGLADKFTGELFF. The CDR3 DNA sequence: TGTGCCAGCCATCTCCCGGGACTAGCGGACAAGTTCACCGGGGAGCTGTTTTTT.

The rearrangement links TRBV27 to TRBJ2-1, with 12 bases lining up with TRBD1. Germline CDR1 reads MNHEY; CDR2 reads SMNVEV (reference sequence). V lost 4 bases, J lost 9 bases, and 13 bases stayed unmatched. The CDR3 spans 17 residues. CDR3 coding DNA: TGTGCCAGCAGTTATACCACAGCCGGGACAGGGGGCGGTGAGCAGTTCTTC. Protein product: CASSYTTAGTGGGEQFF.

This clone has a handful of counts. This chain joins TRBV28 and TRBJ2-5; weak D call: TRBD1 (6 bases). The CDR3 covers 14 residues. Germline lookup yields CDR1 MDHEN and CDR2 SYDVKM. With 4 bases removed from V and 5 bases from J, the gap between germline ends came to 14 bases. Here the CDR3 reads CASSSQQGWETQYF. CDR3 nucleotides: TGTGCCAGCAGTTCACAACAGGGATGGGAGACCCAGTACTTC.

This clone was detected once. This chain connects TRBV9 to TRBJ2-6; D uncertain. The CDR3 has 16 residues. V gave up 0 bases and J gave up 0 bases, with 7 bases separating them. Germline V gene sequence: CDR1 SGDLS, CDR2 YYNGEE. The CDR3 here is CASSVGPNSGANVLTF. The DNA for the CDR3 is TGTGCCAGCAGCGTAGGTCCCAACTCTGGGGCCAACGTCCTGACTTTC.

CDR3 sequence reads: CASSLAGLTEAFF. The CDR3 nucleotides read TGTGCCAGCAGCTTGGCCGGTCTCACTGAAGCTTTCTTT. The V call is TRBV5-5, the J call TRBJ1-1, with D uncertain. Trimming left V 0 bases short and J 4 bases short, with 7 bases between. The CDR3 runs 13 residues. From germline, CDR1 is SGHKS and CDR2 YYEKEE (reference sequence).

CDR3 bases: TGTGCCACCAGCAGAATTACCGGGACAGTTGCCGGGGAGCTGTTTTTT. Amino acids: CATSRITGTVAGELFF. The chain combines TRBV15 with TRBJ2-2; TRBD1 matches 7 bases. Germline V lookup: CDR1 LNHNV, CDR2 YYDKDF (reference sequence). V gave up 2 bases and J gave up 6 bases; unmatched junction bases: 9. The CDR3 extends over 16 amino acids.

V is TRBV10-3 and J is TRBJ2-7; 7 nucleotides match TRBD1. Losses at the gene ends were 3 bases for V and 2 bases for J; bases not matched to a gene: 7. This CDR3 contains 15 residues. From germline, CDR1 is ENHRY and CDR2 SYGVKD. CDR3 region: CAISERTGGTYEQYF. The CDR3 coding sequence is TGTGCCATCAGTGAACGGACAGGTGGGACCTACGAGCAGTACTTC.